This T cell receptor beta chain derives from a study of shared clonotypes between healthy human individuals. Study-level findings and limits: The study found about 5% of naive CD4 clonotypes shared across a handful of donors.

In the authors' methods: Filtering of immunoSEQ junctional sequences could not match full-length read filtering. The data were produced by immunoSEQ multiplex PCR, yet TCRdb's version contains in-frame clones alone and is incomplete. The D gene and trimming were derived from the DNA, and the V and J assignments and clone size from that table. The repertoire holds about 2.4 million clones, 80% to 95% seen once, with roughly 0.36% in the top ten. Per the germline V gene, CDR1 is MNHEY and CDR2 is SVGAGI. The CDR3 spans 16 residues. With 1 base clipped from V and 5 bases from J, the junction kept 7 bases outside the gene matches. In the case of this clone: Its antigen is currently unknown.

The sequence was obtained from a man younger than 30 in good health. Some clones in this sample may be carry-over from other donors' samples. Sequencing input: naive CD4+ T cells from PBMCs. Subset in this sample: CD45RA+ positively selected. V is TRBV6-5 and J is TRBJ2-2, with TRBD1 matching 7 bases. DNA of the CDR3: TGTGCCAGCAGTTACTTCCTGAACAGGGGAACCGGGGAGCTGTTTTTT. Translated, it gives CASSYFLNRGTGELFF.